This is a list of T cell receptor beta chains from one sample in a study of T cell responses to AZD1222 COVID-19 vaccine. The method was immunoSEQ multiplex PCR; TCRdb's version includes in-frame clones alone and lacks a portion of them. The table has approximately 150,000 clones, approximately 85% seen once. Sequencing used peripheral blood, obtained 28 days after the second dose of the MenACWY control vaccine. The receptor set was obtained from an adult who received the MenACWY meningococcal vaccine as a control. Both conserved end residues are part of each CDR3. D genes are given only for firm matches. Some rows mark clone size as missing; the rest say once, few, many or name a class of expanded clone.

TRBV7-2	once	TRBJ2-4	TRBD2	TGTGCCAGCAGCCCCGGACTAGCGGCGGCTTACGGCAAAAACATTCAGTACTTC	CASSPGLAAAYGKNIQYF
TRBV28	.	TRBJ2-5	TRBD1	TGTGCCAGCAGGGGGACAGACCAAGAGACCCAGTACTTC	CASRGTDQETQYF
TRBV7-8	.	TRBJ1-6	.	TGTGCCAGCAGCCCCCGACTCTCCTATAATTCACCCCTCCACTTT	CASSPRLSYNSPLHF
TRBV7-9	.	TRBJ1-1	.	TGTGCCAGCAGCCTTGACCAGGGGATAAACACTGAAGCTTTCTTT	CASSLDQGINTEAFF
TRBV6-2/TRBV6-3	.	TRBJ1-5	.	TGTGCCAGCAGTTACAGCAGGGGTAATCAGCCCCAGCATTTT	CASSYSRGNQPQHF
TRBV7-2	once	TRBJ1-4	TRBD1	TGTGCCAGCAGCTACACAGGGGGCATCGGTGAAAAACTGTTTTTT	CASSYTGGIGEKLFF
TRBV4-2	.	TRBJ2-5	TRBD2	TGTGCCAGCAGCCAAGACGTCCCGCGGGAGGGGACCCAGTACTTC	CASSQDVPREGTQYF
TRBV19	.	TRBJ1-5	.	TGTGCCAGTAGTATACTGGGGGGAAATAATCAGCCCCAGCATTTT	CASSILGGNNQPQHF
TRBV18	few	TRBJ2-2	.	TGTGCCAGCTCATTCCAGGGGAACACCGGGGAGCTGTTTTTT	CASSFQGNTGELFF
TRBV10-3	.	TRBJ1-1	TRBD1	TGTGCCATCAGTGAGTGGACAGGGGCGAACACTGAAGCTTTCTTT	CAISEWTGANTEAFF
TRBV24-1	.	TRBJ2-2	.	TGTGCCACCAGTGACTGGACAGTTTTGAACACCGGGGAGCTGTTTTTT	CATSDWTVLNTGELFF
TRBV7-2	once	TRBJ2-2	.	TGTGCCAGCAGCTTAGGGAGGACGGGTGGCACCGGGGAGCTGTTTTTT	CASSLGRTGGTGELFF
TRBV10-3	.	TRBJ1-2	TRBD1	TGTGCCATCAGTTCAGACAGGGGGAGTTCTGGCTACACCTTC	CAISSDRGSSGYTF
TRBV30	once	TRBJ1-6	.	TGTGCCTGGAGCGCAGGGACGGTACATTCACCCCTCCACTTT	CAWSAGTVHSPLHF
TRBV2	.	TRBJ1-1	.	TGTGCCAGCAGTGCGGACAGCACTGAAGCTTTCTTT	CASSADSTEAFF
TRBV4-3	few	TRBJ2-2	TRBD1	TGCGCCAGCAGCCAAGATGGGACAGGCACCGGGGAGCTGTTTTTT	CASSQDGTGTGELFF
TRBV3-1/TRBV3-2	.	TRBJ1-2	.	TGTGCCAGCAGCCAATTTGGCCAGGGGCTTGTCTACACCTTC	CASSQFGQGLVYTF
TRBV5-1	.	TRBJ1-1	.	TGCGCCAGCAGCTTGGTAGTGAACACTGAAGCTTTCTTT	CASSLVVNTEAFF
TRBV5-1	.	TRBJ1-2	.	TGCGCCAGCAGCTTGGACGGGGCCACCTACTATGGCTACACCTTC	CASSLDGATYYGYTF
TRBV2	.	TRBJ1-1	.	TGTGCCGGTAAGGCGGACGGAAACACTGAAGCTTTCTTT	CAGKADGNTEAFF
TRBV7-2	.	TRBJ2-3	.	TGTGCCAGCAGCTTAGGGGGACATACGCAGTATTTT	CASSLGGHTQYF
TRBV4-3	.	TRBJ1-2	TRBD1	TGCGCCAGCAGCCAGGCACAGGGGGCTCCTACGATTAACTATGGCTACACCTTC	CASSQAQGAPTINYGYTF
TRBV7-2	.	TRBJ1-6	.	TGTGCCAGCAGCTTAGCACGGAGTCATAATTCACCCCTCCACTTT	CASSLARSHNSPLHF
TRBV19	.	TRBJ1-2	.	TGTGCCAGTAGCCAGACGGGGGATGGCGGCTACACCTTC	CASSQTGDGGYTF
TRBV4-1	.	TRBJ1-2	.	TGCGCCAGCAGTCACCCCGGTGCCAGTAACTATGGCTACACCTTC	CASSHPGASNYGYTF
TRBV27	.	TRBJ1-6	.	TGTGCCAGCAGCTACAGTAGCTCCTATAATTCACCCCTCCACTTT	CASSYSSSYNSPLHF
TRBV27	.	TRBJ1-1	.	TGTGCCAGCAGTCCGCAGGGCTCTCGGACTGAAGCTTTCTTT	CASSPQGSRTEAFF
TRBV5-4	.	TRBJ1-2	TRBD1	TGTGCCAGCAGCCCTGGACAGGCTCGGACCTATGGCTACACCTTC	CASSPGQARTYGYTF
TRBV4-1	.	TRBJ1-4	.	TGCGCCAGCAGCCAATGGCGAAATGAAAAACTGTTTTTT	CASSQWRNEKLFF
TRBV4-2	.	TRBJ1-5	.	TGTGCCAGCAGCCAAGTAGGACAGTTGGGGGACAATCAGCCCCAGCATTTT	CASSQVGQLGDNQPQHF
TRBV2	.	TRBJ1-1	.	TGTGCCAGCAGTGATGGGGGTACTGAAGCTTTCTTT	CASSDGGTEAFF
TRBV10-3	.	TRBJ2-3	.	TGTGCCATCAATAAGGGAAGCACAGATACGCAGTATTTT	CAINKGSTDTQYF
TRBV6-5	once	TRBJ2-1	.	TGTGCCAGCAGTCGGCGCGGACTAAACAATGAGCAGTTCTTC	CASSRRGLNNEQFF